The TCR beta chain described here comes from a study of cytomegalovirus exposure and HLA in healthy donors. PCR primers comprised 60 Vbeta and 13 Jbeta primers. Here immunoSEQ multiplex PCR was the method, and the copy in TCRdb shows in-frame clones only, minus some. The sample records 110,000 to 150,000 clones, 76% being singletons. CDR1 and CDR2 from the germline V gene are SGHRS and YFSETQ. The CDR3 consists of 15 residues. V was clipped by 3 bases and J by 6 bases; unmatched bases: 11. The source material was PBMCs. The gene calls are TRBV5-1 and TRBJ1-2; 7 bases line up with TRBD1. The clonotype comes from a middle-aged woman in good health and CMV-seronegative. The CDR3 coding sequence is TGCGCCAGCAGCTCCAGACAGGGCGTACAGGATGGCTACACCTTC. Translation: CASSSRQGVQDGYTF.